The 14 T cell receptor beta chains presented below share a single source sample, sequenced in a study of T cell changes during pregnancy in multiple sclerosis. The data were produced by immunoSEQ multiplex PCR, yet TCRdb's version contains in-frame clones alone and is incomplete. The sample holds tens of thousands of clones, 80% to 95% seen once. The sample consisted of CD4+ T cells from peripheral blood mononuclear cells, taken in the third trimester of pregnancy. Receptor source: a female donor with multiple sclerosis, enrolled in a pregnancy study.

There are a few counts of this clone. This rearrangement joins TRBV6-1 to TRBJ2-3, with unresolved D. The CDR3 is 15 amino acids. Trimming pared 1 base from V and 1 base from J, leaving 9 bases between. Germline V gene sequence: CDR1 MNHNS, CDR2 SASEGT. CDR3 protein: CASSEELIRTDTQYF. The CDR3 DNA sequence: TGTGCCAGCAGTGAAGAACTGATCCGCACAGATACGCAGTATTTT.

The CDR3 DNA reads as TGTGCCAGCAGTCCCTCCCTCGGGGGCTCCTACAATGAGCAGTTCTTC. Encoded protein: CASSPSLGGSYNEQFF. The rearrangement uses TRBV2 and TRBJ2-1; D possibly corresponds to TRBD2 (6 bases). The V end lost 5 bases, the J end lost 0 bases, and 14 bases lay between the germline ends. The CDR3 has 16 residues. Germline V lookup: CDR1 SNHLY, CDR2 FYNNEI.

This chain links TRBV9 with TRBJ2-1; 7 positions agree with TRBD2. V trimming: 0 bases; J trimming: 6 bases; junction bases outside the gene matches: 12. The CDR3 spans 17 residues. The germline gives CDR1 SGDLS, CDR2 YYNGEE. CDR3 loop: CASSVGLRREGVNEQFF. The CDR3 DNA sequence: TGTGCCAGCAGCGTAGGGCTCCGGAGGGAGGGCGTCAATGAGCAGTTCTTC.

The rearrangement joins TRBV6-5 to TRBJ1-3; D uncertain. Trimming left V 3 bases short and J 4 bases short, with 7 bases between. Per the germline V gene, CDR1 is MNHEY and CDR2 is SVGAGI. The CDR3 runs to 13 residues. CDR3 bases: TGTGCCAGCAGTTATTCCCCGGGAAACACCATATATTTT. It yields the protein CASSYSPGNTIYF.

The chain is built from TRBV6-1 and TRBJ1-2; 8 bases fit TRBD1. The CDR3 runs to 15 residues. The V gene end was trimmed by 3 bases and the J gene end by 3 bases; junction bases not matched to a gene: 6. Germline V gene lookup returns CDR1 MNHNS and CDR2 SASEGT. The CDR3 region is CASSEQQGADYGYTF. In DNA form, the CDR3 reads TGTGCCAGCAGTGAGCAGCAGGGGGCAGACTATGGCTACACCTTC.

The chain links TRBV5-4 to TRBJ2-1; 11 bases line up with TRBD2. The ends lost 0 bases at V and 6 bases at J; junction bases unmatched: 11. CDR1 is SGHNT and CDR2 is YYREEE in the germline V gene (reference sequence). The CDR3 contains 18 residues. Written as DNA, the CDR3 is TGTGCCAGCAGCTTGGGGTTACCGGGACTAGCGGCCCGCAATGAGCAGTTCTTC. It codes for CASSLGLPGLAARNEQFF.

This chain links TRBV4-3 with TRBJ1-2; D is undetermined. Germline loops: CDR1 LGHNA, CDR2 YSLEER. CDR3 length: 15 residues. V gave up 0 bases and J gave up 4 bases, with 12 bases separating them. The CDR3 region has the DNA TGCGCCAGCAGCCAAGAATTAGAACAGATCTATGGCTACACCTTC. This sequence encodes CASSQELEQIYGYTF.

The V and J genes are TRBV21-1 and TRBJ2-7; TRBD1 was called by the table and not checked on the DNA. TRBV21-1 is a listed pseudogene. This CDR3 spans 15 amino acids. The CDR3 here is CASSSEGTGRHEQYF. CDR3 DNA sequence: TGTGCCAGCAGCAGCGAGGGGACAGGGCGCCACGAGCAGTACTTC.

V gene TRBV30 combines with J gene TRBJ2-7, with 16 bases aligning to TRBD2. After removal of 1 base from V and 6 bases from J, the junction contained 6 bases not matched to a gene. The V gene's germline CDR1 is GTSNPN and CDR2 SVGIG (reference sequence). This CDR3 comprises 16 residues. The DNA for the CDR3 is TGTGCCTGGAGTGGCGGGACTAGCGGGAGGGTTGGCGAGCAGTACTTC. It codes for CAWSGGTSGRVGEQYF.

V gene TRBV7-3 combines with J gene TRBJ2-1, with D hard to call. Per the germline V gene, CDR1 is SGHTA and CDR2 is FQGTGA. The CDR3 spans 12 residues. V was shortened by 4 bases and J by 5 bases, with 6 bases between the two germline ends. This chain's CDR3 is CASSSGDNEQFF. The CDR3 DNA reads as TGTGCCAGCAGCTCCGGAGACAATGAGCAGTTCTTC.

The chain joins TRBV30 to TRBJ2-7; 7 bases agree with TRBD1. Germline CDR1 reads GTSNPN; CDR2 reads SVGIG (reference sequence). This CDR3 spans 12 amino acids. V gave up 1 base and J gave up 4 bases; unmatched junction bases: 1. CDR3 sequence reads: CAWSATGYEQYF. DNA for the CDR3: TGTGCCTGGAGTGCGACAGGGTACGAGCAGTACTTC.

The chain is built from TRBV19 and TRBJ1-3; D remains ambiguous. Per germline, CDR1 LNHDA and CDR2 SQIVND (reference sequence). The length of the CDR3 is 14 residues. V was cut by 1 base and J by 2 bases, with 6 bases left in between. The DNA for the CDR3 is TGTGCCAGTAGTATAGGAACGGCTGGAAACACCATATATTTT. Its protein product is CASSIGTAGNTIYF. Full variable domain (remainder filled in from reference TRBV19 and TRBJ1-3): DGGITQSPKYLFRKEGQNVTLSCEQNLNHDAMYWYRQDPGQGLRLIYYSQIVNDFQKGDIAEGYSVSREKKESFPLTVTSAQKNPTAFYLCASSIGTAGNTIYFGEGSWLTVV.

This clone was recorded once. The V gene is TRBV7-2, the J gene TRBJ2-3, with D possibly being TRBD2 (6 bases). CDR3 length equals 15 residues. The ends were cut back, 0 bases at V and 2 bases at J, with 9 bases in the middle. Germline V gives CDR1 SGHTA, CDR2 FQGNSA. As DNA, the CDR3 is TGTGCCAGCAGCTTAGCCGGGAGTAACACAGATACGCAGTATTTT. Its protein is CASSLAGSNTDTQYF. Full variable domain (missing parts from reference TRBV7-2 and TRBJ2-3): GAGVSQSPSNKVTEKGKDVELRCDPISGHTALYWYRQSLGQGLEFLIYFQGNSAPDKSGLPSDRFSAERTGGSVSTLTIQRTQQEDSAVYLCASSLAGSNTDTQYFGPGTRLTVL.

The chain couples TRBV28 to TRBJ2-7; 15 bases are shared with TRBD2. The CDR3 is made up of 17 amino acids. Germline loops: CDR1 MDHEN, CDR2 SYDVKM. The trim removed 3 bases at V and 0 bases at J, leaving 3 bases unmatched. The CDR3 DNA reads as TGTGCCAGCAGTTTCCCGGGACTAGCGGGAGGCTCCTACGAGCAGTACTTC. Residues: CASSFPGLAGGSYEQYF. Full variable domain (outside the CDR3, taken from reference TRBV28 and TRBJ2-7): DVKVTQSSRYLVKRTGEKVFLECVQDMDHENMFWYRQDPGLGLRLIYFSYDVKMKEKGDIPEGYSVSREKKERFSLILESASTNQTSMYLCASSFPGLAGGSYEQYFGPGTRLTVT.